This entry concerns a single T cell receptor (beta chain). The data originate from a study of blood T cell repertoires in COVID-19. Study overall: Collection of acute and convalescent COVID-19 samples took place in the United States, Italy and Spain. The analysed material was cDNA or gDNA that came from T cells, B-cell-depleted T cells, or PBMCs.

The CDR3 contains 15 residues. Germline-derived CDR1 and CDR2 are SGHAT and FQDESV (reference sequence). The V gene end was trimmed by 2 bases and the J gene end by 4 bases; junction bases not matched to a gene: 4. The authors' processing: Using reference gene primer amplification, nucleated cell counts were estimated. Generated by immunoSEQ multiplex PCR, the TCRdb table keeps only in-frame clones and is missing some. Clonal size and the V and J genes are those of that table, whereas D and trimming came from the DNA. This table has 90,000 to 150,000 clones, 60% to 85% appearing once. The chain uses TRBV11-1 and TRBJ2-1, with 8 nucleotides matching TRBD2. This TCR was recovered from a man between 65 and 85 years old with acute or convalescent COVID-19. Sequencing input: peripheral blood. DNA of the CDR3: TGTGCCAGCAGCTTATCCGGGGGGGGATACAATGAGCAGTTCTTC. Encoded protein: CASSLSGGGYNEQFF.